These 17 T cell receptor beta chains were sequenced from one sample in a study of yellow fever vaccine responses in identical twins. TCRdb fed the RT-PCR reads into MiXCR, producing one record per CDR3 protein. Of approximately 7,200 distinct CDR3 sequences listed, approximately 86% are singletons. The material was T cells from blood (PBMCs), unsorted or a sorted subset (not recorded which), obtained before or after yellow fever vaccination (not recorded which). These receptor sequences come from a woman aged 18-30 years who received the yellow fever vaccine.

CDR3 protein: CATRKGDHTEAFF. The CDR3 coding sequence is TGTGCCACCCGGAAGGGGGATCACACTGAAGCTTTCTTT. This sequence joins TRBV6-4 and TRBJ1-1; possible D gene TRBD1, 6 bases. Germline CDR1 is MRHNA and CDR2 is SNTAGT. CDR3 length: 13 amino acids. V shed 10 bases and J shed 3 bases, with 15 bases lying between them.

The V and J genes are TRBV4-2 and TRBJ1-2, with TRBD1 matching over 9 bases. CDR1 and CDR2 from the germline V gene are LGHNA and YNFKEQ. This CDR3 is built from 15 residues. V lost 8 bases, J lost 7 bases, and 14 bases stayed unmatched. The CDR3 nucleotides read TGTGCCAGCCGAAAAGAACAGGGGGCGCCTGGTGGCTACACCTTC. Residues: CASRKEQGAPGGYTF.

The V gene is TRBV5-1, the J gene TRBJ2-3; unclear D gene. The germline CDR1 and CDR2 sequences are SGHRS and YFSETQ. This CDR3 is built from 13 residues. Deletions cut 4 bases from V and 6 bases from J, with 12 bases between. The CDR3 coding sequence is TGCGCCAGCAGCCAGCCCCTGGGGGATACGCAGTATTTT. This gives the protein CASSQPLGDTQYF.

V gene TRBV2 combines with J gene TRBJ1-5; D possibly corresponds to TRBD1 (6 bases). The V and J ends lost 2 bases and 3 bases respectively, with 11 bases between them. This CDR3 region has 15 residues. From germline, CDR1 is SNHLY and CDR2 FYNNEI. The CDR3 protein is CASSEPTGTNQPQHF. The CDR3 DNA sequence: TGTGCCAGCAGTGAACCCACAGGGACCAATCAGCCCCAGCATTTT.

This chain joins TRBV7-2 and TRBJ2-7; the D gene is possibly TRBD1 (5 bases). Germline CDR1 reads SGHTA; CDR2 reads FQGNSA. V dropped 1 base and J dropped 3 bases, with 13 bases sitting between them. The CDR3 is 15 amino acids. The CDR3 here is CASSLVQGTGYEQYF. DNA of the CDR3: TGTGCCAGCAGCTTAGTTCAGGGTACGGGCTACGAGCAGTACTTC.

This clonotype was observed a few times. The rearrangement joins TRBV9 to TRBJ2-1, with D unclear. Germline lookup yields CDR1 SGDLS and CDR2 YYNGEE. Between the trimmed V and J ends, which lost 6 bases and 0 bases, there was a span of 13 bases. CDR3 length: 15 residues. In nucleotides, the CDR3 is TGTGCCAGCACCTCTCAAATGAACTCCTACAATGAGCAGTTCTTC. It encodes CASTSQMNSYNEQFF.

The J gene is TRBJ1-1, the V gene TRBV7-9, with unresolved D. This CDR3 region has 14 residues. Per the germline V gene, CDR1 is SEHNR and CDR2 is FQNEAQ (reference sequence). Trimming pared 3 bases from V and 4 bases from J, leaving 12 bases between. The CDR3 region is CASSFGGSSTEAFF. In DNA form, the CDR3 reads TGTGCCAGCAGCTTTGGCGGCTCCAGCACTGAAGCTTTCTTT.

The V gene is TRBV29-1, the J gene TRBJ2-3, with TRBD2 identical over 9 bases. Germline lookup yields CDR1 SQVTM and CDR2 ANQGSEA. The CDR3 covers 13 residues. The junction had 2 bases not matched to a gene; V was cut back by 3 bases and J by 4 bases. CDR3 in amino acids: CSVDLAGPDTQYF. The CDR3 region has the DNA TGCAGCGTTGATCTAGCGGGGCCAGATACGCAGTATTTT.

V gene TRBV20-1 combines with J gene TRBJ2-7; perhaps TRBD1 as D (5 bases). Trimming removed 3 bases at V and 3 bases at J, with 9 bases between. From germline, CDR1 is DFQATT and CDR2 SNEGSKA (reference sequence). The CDR3 is 12 residues long. The CDR3 nucleotides are TGCAGTGCTAGGACTGACAGCTACGAGCAGTACTTC. Translation: CSARTDSYEQYF.

The chain couples TRBV7-2 to TRBJ1-5, with D tentatively TRBD1 (6 bases). The CDR3 is 14 residues long. Trimming pared 0 bases from V and 4 bases from J, leaving 7 bases between. Germline CDR1 reads SGHTA; CDR2 reads FQGNSA. The CDR3 bases are TGTGCCAGCAGCTTAGCGGACAGAAATCAGCCCCAGCATTTT. This gives the protein CASSLADRNQPQHF.

The chain combines TRBV7-3 with TRBJ2-3; no firm D call. CDR3 length equals 15 residues. Trimming left V 4 bases short and J 3 bases short, with 14 bases between. CDR1 is SGHTA, CDR2 FQGTGA, per germline. CDR3 protein: CASSSAPARTDTQYF. The CDR3 DNA reads as TGTGCCAGCAGCTCCGCACCCGCTCGGACAGATACGCAGTATTTT.

This chain connects TRBV29-1 to TRBJ1-5; the match to TRBD1 covers 7 bases. V shed 6 bases, J shed 2 bases, and the junction held 10 bases outside the gene matches. Looked up from germline, CDR1 is SQVTM and CDR2 is ANQGSEA. The CDR3 sequence is 15 residues long. This CDR3 reads CSVSDRAVGNQPQHF. CDR3 bases: TGCAGCGTGAGTGACAGGGCTGTTGGCAATCAGCCCCAGCATTTT.

V usage is TRBV5-1 and J usage is TRBJ2-3; D may match TRBD1 or TRBD2 (5 bases each). CDR3 length equals 13 residues. V dropped 4 bases and J dropped 0 bases, with 6 bases sitting between them. Germline CDR1 is SGHRS and CDR2 is YFSETQ. The CDR3 protein is CASSRDSTDTQYF. CDR3 DNA: TGCGCCAGCAGCAGGGACAGCACAGATACGCAGTATTTT.

This chain links TRBV20-1 with TRBJ2-1; TRBD1 might be the D (5 bases). Between the trimmed V and J ends, which lost 2 bases and 4 bases, there was a span of 12 bases. There are 14 residues in the CDR3. Germline CDR1 and CDR2: DFQATT and SNEGSKA (reference sequence). CDR3 sequence reads: CSARPPDTYNEQFF. The CDR3 DNA reads as TGCAGTGCTAGACCTCCGGACACGTACAATGAGCAGTTCTTC.

Written as DNA, the CDR3 is TGCAGTGCCCCTTTGGGGGTGGCGAACACTGAAGCTTTCTTT. It specifies CSAPLGVANTEAFF. V usage is TRBV20-1 and J usage is TRBJ1-1; D is possibly TRBD1 (5 bases). The V gene's germline CDR1 is DFQATT and CDR2 SNEGSKA (reference sequence). V was trimmed by 6 bases and J by 1 base, leaving 15 bases between them. The CDR3 contains 14 residues.

J is TRBJ2-1 and V is TRBV11-2, with 8 bases aligning to TRBD1. The CDR3 spans 15 residues. After removal of 4 bases from V and 4 bases from J, the junction contained 6 bases not matched to a gene. The V gene's germline CDR1 is SGHAT and CDR2 FQNNGV. The CDR3 bases are TGTGCCAGCAGCTCGGACAGGGACGGTTACAATGAGCAGTTCTTC. It yields the protein CASSSDRDGYNEQFF.

This chain links TRBV7-3 with TRBJ2-1; 10 positions agree with TRBD1. With V trimmed by 1 base and J by 9 bases, 6 bases remained unmatched. There are 15 residues in the CDR3. Germline V gene sequence: CDR1 SGHTA, CDR2 FQGTGA. The CDR3 loop is CASSLSGTGAGEQFF. The CDR3 nucleotides read TGTGCCAGCAGCTTAAGTGGGACAGGGGCGGGTGAGCAGTTCTTC.